Listed below are T cell receptor beta chains from one sample, sequenced in a study of T cell responses to AZD1222 COVID-19 vaccine. The repertoire was sequenced with immunoSEQ multiplex PCR; TCRdb's copy has only in-frame clones and lacks some. The table includes 90,000 to 150,000 clones, around 90% detected once. This specimen was peripheral blood, taken 28 days after the second AZD1222 dose. Every receptor here comes from an adult who received the AZD1222 COVID-19 vaccine. Each CDR3 is given with its conserved first and last residue. The order of the fields is D gene, J gene, clone size, V gene, CDR3 DNA, CDR3 protein. A D gene is named only where the DNA matches it firmly. Only some rows state a clone size, as once, few, many or a class for expanded clones.

d_gene: -
j_gene: TRBJ2-2
abundance: -
v_gene: TRBV16
CDR3nt: TGTGCCAGCAGCCAATCCCAGGGAGACACCGGGGAGCTGTTTTTT
CDR3aa: CASSQSQGDTGELFF

d_gene: -
j_gene: TRBJ1-2
abundance: -
v_gene: TRBV20-1
CDR3nt: TGCAGTGCTAGTCAGGATTATGGCTACACCTTC
CDR3aa: CSASQDYGYTF

d_gene: TRBD1
j_gene: TRBJ2-5
abundance: -
v_gene: TRBV4-2
CDR3nt: TGTGCCAGCAGCCAGACAGGGCGAGAGACCCAGTACTTC
CDR3aa: CASSQTGRETQYF

d_gene: -
j_gene: TRBJ1-6
abundance: once
v_gene: TRBV19
CDR3nt: TGTGCCAGTAGTATAATACACGGCACCCGAAATTCACCCCTCCACTTT
CDR3aa: CASSIIHGTRNSPLHF

d_gene: TRBD1
j_gene: TRBJ2-2
abundance: once
v_gene: TRBV9
CDR3nt: TGTGCCAGCAGCCCCCGGGGGACAGGGAACACCGGGGAGCTGTTTTTT
CDR3aa: CASSPRGTGNTGELFF

d_gene: TRBD1
j_gene: TRBJ2-2
abundance: -
v_gene: TRBV19
CDR3nt: TGTGCCAGTAGCCCCGGACAGGGGGCCCCCGGGGAGCTGTTTTTT
CDR3aa: CASSPGQGAPGELFF

d_gene: -
j_gene: TRBJ2-5
abundance: -
v_gene: TRBV10-3
CDR3nt: TGTGCCATCAGCGAGCGGGCCCAAGAGACCCAGTACTTC
CDR3aa: CAISERAQETQYF

d_gene: -
j_gene: TRBJ1-6
abundance: -
v_gene: TRBV6-5
CDR3nt: TGTGCCAGCAGTCGCCGACAGGATGGTTCACCCCTCCACTTT
CDR3aa: CASSRRQDGSPLHF

d_gene: TRBD2
j_gene: TRBJ2-3
abundance: -
v_gene: TRBV7-6
CDR3nt: TGTGCCAGCAGCTCAACTAGCGAGGTCCCCGCAGATACGCAGTATTTT
CDR3aa: CASSSTSEVPADTQYF

d_gene: TRBD2
j_gene: TRBJ2-2
abundance: -
v_gene: TRBV29-1
CDR3nt: TGCAGCGTTGGCGGGGGGACAAACACCGGGGAGCTGTTTTTT
CDR3aa: CSVGGGTNTGELFF

d_gene: TRBD1
j_gene: TRBJ1-5
abundance: once
v_gene: TRBV28
CDR3nt: TGTGCCAGCAGCATAACAGGGGGCCAGCCCCAGCATTTT
CDR3aa: CASSITGGQPQHF

d_gene: TRBD2
j_gene: TRBJ2-7
abundance: once
v_gene: TRBV4-2
CDR3nt: TGTGCCAGCAGCTGGGTCGCTGGGACTAGCTCCTACGAGCAGTACTTC
CDR3aa: CASSWVAGTSSYEQYF

d_gene: -
j_gene: TRBJ1-1
abundance: -
v_gene: TRBV15
CDR3nt: TGTGCCACCAGCAGAGGGACAGTTCCTTTGAACACTGAAGCTTTCTTT
CDR3aa: CATSRGTVPLNTEAFF

d_gene: -
j_gene: TRBJ2-1
abundance: -
v_gene: TRBV6-2/TRBV6-3
CDR3nt: TGTGCCAGCAGCTGGCTAGCGGAGCAGTTCTTC
CDR3aa: CASSWLAEQFF

d_gene: TRBD2
j_gene: TRBJ2-7
abundance: -
v_gene: TRBV7-2
CDR3nt: TGTGCCAGCAGCCCCTTTTCGGCGGGGGTGGACTACGAGCAGTACTTC
CDR3aa: CASSPFSAGVDYEQYF

d_gene: -
j_gene: TRBJ2-2
abundance: once
v_gene: TRBV2
CDR3nt: TGTGCCAGCGCTAGATTGAACACCGGGGAGCTGTTTTTT
CDR3aa: CASARLNTGELFF